Shown below are 16 T cell receptor beta chains from a single sample sequenced in a study of cytomegalovirus exposure and HLA in healthy donors. Method: immunoSEQ multiplex PCR; TCRdb's copy keeps in-frame clones and lacks some. The table shows 78,000 or so clones, with about 95% occurring only once. The sample consisted of PBMCs. These receptors came from a man aged 18 to 35 in good health and CMV-seropositive.

The chain has TRBV10-3 and TRBJ1-2; 7 positions agree with TRBD1. CDR3 size: 13 residues. The germline CDR1 and CDR2 sequences are ENHRY and SYGVKD. Trimming took 4 bases from V and 2 from J; bases not matched to a gene: 1. CDR3 residues: CAISGQGNYGYTF. Written as DNA, the CDR3 is TGTGCCATCAGTGGACAGGGAAACTATGGCTACACCTTC.

This chain joins TRBV5-5 and TRBJ2-7, with 11 bases fitting TRBD1. CDR3 length: 15 residues. CDR1 is SGHKS and CDR2 is YYEKEE in the germline V gene (reference sequence). Losses at the gene ends were 0 bases for V and 3 bases for J; bases not matched to a gene: 2. CDR3 sequence: CASSLEGQGVYEQYF. CDR3 bases: TGTGCCAGCAGCTTGGAGGGACAGGGGGTCTACGAGCAGTACTTC.

V is TRBV27 and J is TRBJ2-1, with a possible D match to TRBD1 (6 bases). V dropped 4 bases and J dropped 3 bases, with 10 bases sitting between them. CDR1 and CDR2 (germline): MNHEY, SMNVEV (reference sequence). CDR3 length equals 14 residues. CDR3 bases: TGTGCCAGCAGTTCCGGGACAAACTACAATGAGCAGTTCTTC. This encodes CASSSGTNYNEQFF.

The chain is built from TRBV28 and TRBJ2-7; TRBD2 matches 8 bases. This CDR3 comprises 17 residues. The J segment lost 0 bases and the V segment lost 5 bases, leaving 12 bases of the junction unmatched. Germline V gives CDR1 MDHEN, CDR2 SYDVKM. For the CDR3, the DNA is TGTGCCAGCAGTGAGCACTCCGGGGGGGTTGCCTCCTACGAGCAGTACTTC. It encodes CASSEHSGGVASYEQYF.

The V call is TRBV5-1, the J call TRBJ1-2; 9 bases fit TRBD1. The germline V gene has CDR1 SGHRS and CDR2 YFSETQ. J lost 2 bases, V lost 2 bases, and 4 bases had no gene match. The CDR3 sequence is 15 residues long. CDR3 sequence (DNA): TGCGCCAGCAGCTTTTCCGGGACAGGGAACTATGGCTACACCTTC. It translates to CASSFSGTGNYGYTF.

This chain links TRBV10-3 with TRBJ1-2; TRBD1 agrees at 7 bases. CDR3 size: 13 residues. Germline V gives CDR1 ENHRY, CDR2 SYGVKD. V dropped 0 bases and J dropped 8; count of bases not matched to a gene: 3. The CDR3 nucleotides are TGTGCCATCAGTGAGTCAGGGGGCGAGGGCTACACCTTC. Translation gives CAISESGGEGYTF.

The CDR3 protein is CASTEGENTEAFF. The CDR3 bases are TGTGCCAGCACCGAAGGGGAGAACACTGAAGCTTTCTTT. This chain joins TRBV7-6 and TRBJ1-1, with D perhaps TRBD1 (5 bases). Trimming cost V 7 bases and J 1 base, with 10 bases left between them. The length of the CDR3 is 13 residues. Germline-derived CDR1 and CDR2 are SGHVS and FNYEAQ.

The CDR3 region is CASSRVIGQEGYTF. CDR3 nucleotide sequence: TGTGCCAGCAGCCGAGTAATAGGACAGGAGGGCTACACCTTC. The chain uses TRBV4-2 and TRBJ1-2; 7 nucleotides match TRBD1. From germline, CDR1 is LGHNA and CDR2 YNFKEQ. The CDR3 sequence is 14 residues long. Losses at the gene ends were 4 bases for V and 8 bases for J; bases not matched to a gene: 10.

The V and J genes are TRBV29-1 and TRBJ2-1; 8 nucleotides match TRBD2. After removal of 3 bases from V and 10 bases from J, the junction contained 8 bases not matched to a gene. Germline V gene sequence: CDR1 SQVTM, CDR2 ANQGSEA. There are 13 residues in the CDR3. The CDR3 bases are TGCAGCGTTGATGGACTAGCACGTCAGGAGCAGTTCTTC. This codes for CSVDGLARQEQFF.

This rearrangement joins TRBV6-5 to TRBJ1-1; D gene unclear. Trimming removed 8 bases at V and 3 bases at J, with 13 bases between. Germline V gene lookup returns CDR1 MNHEY and CDR2 SVGAGI. CDR3 size: 13 residues. The CDR3 sequence: CASEGTDYTEAFF. DNA for the CDR3: TGTGCCAGCGAGGGTACTGATTACACTGAAGCTTTCTTT.

This clone has only one observation. The J gene is TRBJ2-5, the V gene TRBV7-2, with D perhaps TRBD2 (6 bases). The V end lost 4 bases, the J end lost 4 bases, and 25 bases lay between the germline ends. Germline CDR1 SGHTA, CDR2 FQGNSA. This CDR3 has 18 amino acids. This CDR3 is CASSSGAGYVVRVETQYF. The CDR3 nucleotides are TGTGCCAGCAGCTCCGGGGCGGGGTACGTCGTGAGGGTAGAGACCCAGTACTTC.

The chain's CDR3 is CASSGPGTSGRKFF. Here the CDR3 DNA reads TGTGCCAGCAGCGGTCCCGGGACTAGCGGGAGAAAGTTCTTC. The chain recombines TRBV9 with TRBJ2-1; 14 bases are shared with TRBD2. The V gene's germline CDR1 is SGDLS and CDR2 YYNGEE. V was pared by 3 bases and J by 14 bases, with 7 bases of the junction left unmatched. CDR3 size: 14 residues.

The chain employs TRBV7-2 and TRBJ2-7, with D possibly matching TRBD2 (6 bases). Germline-derived CDR1 and CDR2 are SGHTA and FQGNSA. CDR3 length: 14 amino acids. V was cut by 5 bases and J by 3 bases, with 14 bases left in between. The CDR3 nucleotides are TGTGCCAGCAGCCAACGGGGGAGCGGCTACGAGCAGTACTTC. As protein: CASSQRGSGYEQYF.

The chain uses TRBV5-1 and TRBJ2-5; D may be TRBD1 (7 bases). Trimming cost V 2 bases and J 1 base, with 18 bases left between them. The CDR3 consists of 17 residues. Germline lookup yields CDR1 SGHRS and CDR2 YFSETQ. CDR3 sequence (DNA): TGCGCCAGCAGCTTCAGGGGGGCGCCGATGCCCCAAGAGACCCAGTACTTC. It yields the protein CASSFRGAPMPQETQYF. The full variable domain, completed using reference TRBV5-1 and TRBJ2-5, is KAGVTQTPRYLIKTRGQQVTLSCSPISGHRSVSWYQQTPGQGLQFLFEYFSETQRNKGNFPGRFSGRQFSNSRSEMNVSTLELGDSALYLCASSFRGAPMPQETQYFGPGTRLLVL.

This rearrangement joins TRBV18 to TRBJ1-2, with 7 bases lining up with TRBD1. Germline V lookup: CDR1 KGHSH, CDR2 LQKENI. With V trimmed by 2 bases and J by 5 bases, 11 bases remained unmatched. This CDR3 comprises 16 residues. CDR3 region: CASSPTSEGAQYGYTF. CDR3 sequence (DNA): TGTGCCAGCTCACCAACGTCGGAGGGGGCACAATATGGCTACACCTTC.

V is TRBV4-1 and J is TRBJ2-4; D may be TRBD1 (7 bases). The CDR3 loop spans 17 amino acids. V dropped 1 base and J dropped 1 base, with 14 bases sitting between them. CDR1 and CDR2 (germline): MGHRA, YSYEKL. For the CDR3, the DNA is TGCGCCAGCAGCCAAGCACAGGGGCGGGGCGCCAAAAACATTCAGTACTTC. As protein: CASSQAQGRGAKNIQYF.